The sequence of this T cell receptor beta chain was determined in a study of T cells after yellow fever vaccination. TCRdb independently ran MiXCR on the 5' RACE reads; one entry per CDR3 protein. The sample consists of approximately 110,000 distinct CDR3 sequences, 8% to 9.5% of them appearing once. Germline loops: CDR1 MNHEY, CDR2 SMNVEV (reference sequence). With 2 bases removed from V and 5 bases from J, the gap between germline ends came to 14 bases. This CDR3 contains 15 residues. The sequence derives from a man under 40 who received the YFV17D yellow fever vaccine. The sample consisted of CD8+ T cells sorted from PBMCs, taken 45 days after the yellow fever booster vaccination. This rearrangement joins TRBV27 to TRBJ2-3; D might be TRBD2 (6 bases). The CDR3 DNA sequence: TGTGCCAGCAGTTTAATGGAGGGATCGATAGATACGCAGTATTTT. It codes for CASSLMEGSIDTQYF.